These 22 T cell receptor beta chains share one sample of origin, sequenced in a study of blood T cell repertoires in COVID-19 (dated by TCRdb to 2019 to 2021). Library preparation used the immunoSEQ multiplex PCR assay. TCRdb re-hosts the immuneACCESS table, in-frame sequences only. Its copies lack some clones; in the studies checked, an unresolved V gene accounts for under half of them, and the cause for the rest is not known. Recorded for this sample are about 59,000 clones; about 70% of them occurred a single time. The ten largest make up less than 20% of the sample. Sequencing was carried out using peripheral blood. These receptor sequences come from a woman between 45 and 65 years old with active or convalescent COVID-19.

The V gene is TRBV19, the J gene TRBJ2-2, with 8 bases that match TRBD1. In germline, CDR1 is LNHDA, CDR2 SQIVND (reference sequence). Trimming at V came to 1 base and at J to 6 bases, leaving 4 bases not matched to a gene. CDR3 length: 15 amino acids. The CDR3 sequence is CASSIGPGGPGELFF. The DNA for the CDR3 is TGTGCCAGTAGTATAGGGCCAGGGGGCCCCGGGGAGCTGTTTTTT. Full variable domain (remainder filled in from reference TRBV19 and TRBJ2-2): DGGITQSPKYLFRKEGQNVTLSCEQNLNHDAMYWYRQDPGQGLRLIYYSQIVNDFQKGDIAEGYSVSREKKESFPLTVTSAQKNPTAFYLCASSIGPGGPGELFFGEGSRLTVL.

This clone showed up just a few times. V and J are TRBV18 and TRBJ2-2, with 8 bases matching TRBD2. Germline lookup yields CDR1 KGHSH and CDR2 LQKENI. Trimming took 2 bases from V and 2 from J; bases not matched to a gene: 4. This CDR3 is built from 16 residues. The CDR3 DNA sequence: TGTGCCAGCTCACCAGTGGTAGCGGGAAACACCGGGGAGCTGTTTTTT. It is translated as CASSPVVAGNTGELFF.

CDR3 sequence reads: CATSRALGGEQYF. CDR3 sequence (DNA): TGTGCCACCAGCAGAGCCCTAGGGGGCGAGCAGTACTTC. V and J are TRBV15 and TRBJ2-7; possible D gene TRBD1, 6 bases. Trimming left V 1 base short and J 6 bases short, with 10 bases between. Per the germline V gene, CDR1 is LNHNV and CDR2 is YYDKDF (reference sequence). This CDR3 is 13 amino acids long.

The rearrangement uses TRBV5-1 and TRBJ2-1; TRBD2 agrees at 12 bases. Germline V gene lookup returns CDR1 SGHRS and CDR2 YFSETQ. Germline trimming cut 7 bases from V and 7 bases from J; bases unmatched to any gene: 3. This CDR3 comprises 13 residues. CDR3 in DNA: TGCGCCAGCTGTCTAGCGGGAGGGAATGAGCAGTTCTTC. Protein sequence: CASCLAGGNEQFF.

The rearrangement joins TRBV2 to TRBJ1-6; D is unclear. CDR3 length: 14 residues. V lost 4 bases and J 7 bases, leaving 11 bases between the germline ends. Germline CDR1 and CDR2: SNHLY and FYNNEI. The CDR3 sequence: CASSGSRGNSPLHF. CDR3 DNA: TGTGCCAGCAGTGGGTCCCGAGGGAATTCACCCCTCCACTTT.

This clone was seen more than once but under ten times. This chain uses TRBV7-9 with TRBJ2-7; TRBD1 aligns across 9 bases. CDR1 and CDR2 from the germline V gene are SEHNR and FQNEAQ (reference sequence). Trimming removed 5 bases from V and 2 bases from J; junction bases left unmatched: 13. The CDR3 has 17 amino acids. The CDR3 is CASSPTLWGQGPYEQYF. The CDR3 bases are TGTGCCAGCAGCCCTACCCTTTGGGGACAGGGCCCCTACGAGCAGTACTTC.

The chain combines TRBV28 with TRBJ2-1, with 10 bases lining up with TRBD2. Germline V gives CDR1 MDHEN, CDR2 SYDVKM. Losses at the gene ends were 6 bases for V and 4 bases for J; bases not matched to a gene: 6. This CDR3 region has 15 residues. The CDR3 coding sequence is TGTGCCAGCAGCCGGCGGACTAGCGGTTACAATGAGCAGTTCTTC. This sequence encodes CASSRRTSGYNEQFF.

This clone was observed a handful of times. The chain couples TRBV20-1 to TRBJ1-1; tentative D call: TRBD1 (6 bases). Germline-derived CDR1 and CDR2 are DFQATT and SNEGSKA (reference sequence). V was shortened by 3 bases and J by 1 base, with 21 bases between the two germline ends. This CDR3 has 17 amino acids. The CDR3 DNA sequence: TGCAGTGCTAGTCGATACCGGGCAGGGGCGTGGAACACTGAAGCTTTCTTT. This codes for CSASRYRAGAWNTEAFF.

This clone has ten or more counts. This rearrangement joins TRBV9 to TRBJ2-1; 8 positions agree with TRBD2. This CDR3 comprises 15 residues. CDR1 is SGDLS, CDR2 YYNGEE, per germline. With V trimmed by 1 base and J by 8 bases, 8 bases remained unmatched. CDR3 loop: CASSVTSGRWDEQFF. The CDR3 coding sequence is TGTGCCAGCAGCGTAACCAGCGGGAGATGGGATGAGCAGTTCTTC.

The rearrangement links TRBV7-9 to TRBJ2-7; 8 nucleotides line up with TRBD2. In germline, CDR1 is SEHNR, CDR2 FQNEAQ (reference sequence). The CDR3 extends over 18 amino acids. Losses at the gene ends were 5 bases for V and 2 bases for J; bases not matched to a gene: 17. For the CDR3, the DNA is TGTGCCAGCAGCCCCCCCTGGACTAGCCGTGGAGTAACCTACGAGCAGTACTTC. Protein product: CASSPPWTSRGVTYEQYF.

The chain recombines TRBV3-1 (or the pseudogene TRBV3-2) with TRBJ2-3; maybe TRBD2 (5 bases). Trimming shortened V by 10 bases and J by 2 bases, and 13 bases separated the two germline ends. This CDR3 has 13 amino acids. Per germline, CDR1 LGHDT and CDR2 YNNKEL (reference sequence). As DNA, the CDR3 is TGTGCCATCGGGGATTGGGACACAGATACGCAGTATTTT. This sequence encodes CAIGDWDTDTQYF.

As for this clone: Its ends do not fully match the called genes, so a read error is possible. The chain is built from TRBV9 and TRBJ2-1; no clear D gene. CDR1 and CDR2 from the germline V gene are SGDLS and YYNGEE. The CDR3 contains 16 residues. CDR3 DNA sequence: TGTGCCAGCAGCGTAGCGGCGGCTGCTTACATCCAGTCCCAGCTCTTC. Its protein product is CASSVAAAAYIQSQLF.

The chain has TRBV3-1 (or the pseudogene TRBV3-2) and TRBJ1-4, with TRBD1 matching over 8 bases. Germline CDR1 reads LGHDT; CDR2 reads YNNKEL (reference sequence). With V trimmed by 1 base and J by 6 bases, 10 bases remained unmatched. This CDR3 is 17 amino acids long. The CDR3 region is CASSQVGRGPGDEKLFF. The CDR3 nucleotides are TGTGCCAGCAGCCAAGTGGGCAGGGGGCCTGGAGATGAAAAACTGTTTTTT.

The CDR3 reads CASIARGRLLLDQPQHF. CDR3 sequence (DNA): TGTGCCAGCATCGCACGCGGGAGACTTCTTTTGGATCAGCCCCAGCATTTT. This rearrangement joins TRBV7-7 to TRBJ1-5; no definite D call. The CDR3 is 17 residues long. The V end lost 7 bases, the J end lost 5 bases, and 24 bases lay between the germline ends. Germline CDR1 SSHAT, CDR2 FNYEAQ (reference sequence).

The chain links TRBV3-1 (or the pseudogene TRBV3-2) to TRBJ2-3; 9 positions match TRBD2. The V gene end was trimmed by 3 bases and the J gene end by 0 bases; junction bases not matched to a gene: 10. Looked up from germline, CDR1 is LGHDT and CDR2 is YNNKEL (reference sequence). This CDR3 is 18 amino acids long. The CDR3 loop is CASSHRIGGGGSTDTQYF. The CDR3 DNA sequence: TGTGCCAGCAGCCACCGGATCGGCGGGGGGGGCAGCACAGATACGCAGTATTTT.

The chain employs TRBV18 and TRBJ2-7; 10 nucleotides line up with TRBD2. This CDR3 region has 15 residues. The trim removed 6 bases at V and 3 bases at J, leaving 8 bases unmatched. Per germline, CDR1 KGHSH and CDR2 LQKENI. The CDR3 nucleotides are TGTGCCAGCTCCCGCGCTAGCGGGAGAGACTACGAGCAGTACTTC. Amino acid sequence: CASSRASGRDYEQYF.

The rearrangement links TRBV10-2 to TRBJ1-5; 9 nucleotides match TRBD1. After removal of 6 bases from V and 6 bases from J, the junction contained 6 bases not matched to a gene. Looked up from germline, CDR1 is WSHSY and CDR2 is SAAADI. CDR3 length: 14 amino acids. The CDR3 bases are TGCGCCAGCAGGGACAGGGGAGCGGGTCAGCCCCAGCATTTT. Amino acid sequence: CASRDRGAGQPQHF.

This chain joins TRBV28 and TRBJ1-6; D might be TRBD1 (5 bases). Per germline, CDR1 MDHEN and CDR2 SYDVKM. The ends were cut back, 0 bases at V and 9 bases at J, with 12 bases in the middle. The CDR3 runs 15 residues. The DNA of the CDR3 is TGTGCCAGCAGTTTATGGGGCAGGGAAGGTTCACCCCTCCACTTT. This encodes CASSLWGREGSPLHF.

The J gene is TRBJ1-1, the V gene TRBV11-2; D remains unclear. Per the germline V gene, CDR1 is SGHAT and CDR2 is FQNNGV. The CDR3 is 13 amino acids. V was trimmed by 4 bases and J by 5 bases, leaving 11 bases between them. The CDR3 DNA reads TGTGCCAGCAGCTCCAACCGGCGGACTGAAGCTTTCTTT. The encoded protein is CASSSNRRTEAFF.

J is TRBJ2-1 and V is TRBV5-1; 7 positions agree with TRBD2. Germline-derived CDR1 and CDR2 are SGHRS and YFSETQ. The CDR3 is 19 amino acids. The V gene end was trimmed by 1 base and the J gene end by 0 bases; junction bases not matched to a gene: 13. CDR3 loop: CASSLMVASGDSSYNEQFF. In DNA, the CDR3 is TGCGCCAGCAGCTTGATGGTCGCTAGCGGAGATAGCTCCTACAATGAGCAGTTCTTC.

In nucleotides, the CDR3 is TGTGCCAGCAGACTCTCCTCTGGAAACACCATATATTTT. Its translation: CASRLSSGNTIYF. V gene TRBV28 combines with J gene TRBJ1-3, with no clear D. Germline values: CDR1 MDHEN, CDR2 SYDVKM. The CDR3 is 13 amino acids. The ends were cut back, 6 bases at V and 0 bases at J, with 6 bases in the middle.

This chain links TRBV5-1 with TRBJ2-2, with D maybe TRBD1 (5 bases). CDR1 SGHRS and CDR2 YFSETQ come from the germline V gene. The CDR3 contains 18 residues. Trimming shortened V by 4 bases and J by 3 bases, and 22 bases separated the two germline ends. This chain's CDR3 is CASSPFGKVDRDTGELFF. The CDR3 nucleotides read TGCGCCAGCAGCCCTTTCGGAAAGGTTGACAGAGACACCGGGGAGCTGTTTTTT.